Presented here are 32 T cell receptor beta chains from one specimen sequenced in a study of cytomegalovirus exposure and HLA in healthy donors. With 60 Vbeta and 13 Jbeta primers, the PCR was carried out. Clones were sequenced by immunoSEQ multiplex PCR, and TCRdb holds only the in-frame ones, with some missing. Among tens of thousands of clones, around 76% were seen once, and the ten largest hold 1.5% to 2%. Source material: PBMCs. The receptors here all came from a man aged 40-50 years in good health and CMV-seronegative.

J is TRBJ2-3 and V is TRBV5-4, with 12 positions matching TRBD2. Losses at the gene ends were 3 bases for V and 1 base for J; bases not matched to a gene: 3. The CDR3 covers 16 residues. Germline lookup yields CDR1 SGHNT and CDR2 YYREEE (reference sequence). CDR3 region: CASSSRLAGGTDTQYF. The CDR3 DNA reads TGTGCCAGCAGCTCTCGACTAGCGGGAGGCACAGATACGCAGTATTTT.

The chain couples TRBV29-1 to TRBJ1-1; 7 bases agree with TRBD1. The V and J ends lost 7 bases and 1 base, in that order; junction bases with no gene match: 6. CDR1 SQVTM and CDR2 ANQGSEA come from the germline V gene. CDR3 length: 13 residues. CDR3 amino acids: CSGLEGANTEAFF. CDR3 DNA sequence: TGCAGCGGATTGGAGGGGGCGAACACTGAAGCTTTCTTT. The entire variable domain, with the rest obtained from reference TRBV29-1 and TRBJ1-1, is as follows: SAVISQKPSRDICQRGTSLTIQCQVDSQVTMMFWYRQQPGQSLTLIATANQGSEATYESGFVIDKFPISRPNLTFSTLTVSNMSPEDSSIYLCSGLEGANTEAFFGQGTRLTVV.

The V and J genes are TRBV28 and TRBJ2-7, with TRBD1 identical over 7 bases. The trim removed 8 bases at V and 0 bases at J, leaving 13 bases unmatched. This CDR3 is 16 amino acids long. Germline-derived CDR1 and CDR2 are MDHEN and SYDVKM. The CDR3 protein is CASEPERDSASYEQYF. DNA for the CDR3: TGTGCCAGCGAACCAGAACGGGACAGCGCCTCCTACGAGCAGTACTTC.

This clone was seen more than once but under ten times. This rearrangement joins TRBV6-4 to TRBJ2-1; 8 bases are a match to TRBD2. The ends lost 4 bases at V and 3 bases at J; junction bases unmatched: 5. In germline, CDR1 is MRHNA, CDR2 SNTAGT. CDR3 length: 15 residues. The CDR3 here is CASSAAAGDYNEQFF. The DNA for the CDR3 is TGTGCCAGCAGTGCAGCAGCGGGAGACTACAATGAGCAGTTCTTC.

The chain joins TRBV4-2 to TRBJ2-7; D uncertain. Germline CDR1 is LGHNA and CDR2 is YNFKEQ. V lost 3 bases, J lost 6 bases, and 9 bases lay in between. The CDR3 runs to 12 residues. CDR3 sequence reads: CASSQMTSEQYF. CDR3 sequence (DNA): TGTGCCAGCAGCCAGATGACATCCGAGCAGTACTTC.

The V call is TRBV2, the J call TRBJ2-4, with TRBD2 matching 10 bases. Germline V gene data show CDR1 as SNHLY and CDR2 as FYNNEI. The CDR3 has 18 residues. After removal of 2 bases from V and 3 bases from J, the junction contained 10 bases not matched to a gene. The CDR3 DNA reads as TGTGCCAGCAGTGAAACCCGGAGCGGGAGGGCCGTCAAAAACATTCAGTACTTC. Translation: CASSETRSGRAVKNIQYF.

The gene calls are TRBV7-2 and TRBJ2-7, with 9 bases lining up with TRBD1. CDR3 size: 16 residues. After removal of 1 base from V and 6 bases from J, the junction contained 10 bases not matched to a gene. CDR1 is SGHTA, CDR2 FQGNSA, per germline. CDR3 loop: CASSLVGGQGGLEQYF. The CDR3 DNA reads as TGTGCCAGCAGCTTAGTCGGGGGACAGGGAGGGCTCGAGCAGTACTTC.

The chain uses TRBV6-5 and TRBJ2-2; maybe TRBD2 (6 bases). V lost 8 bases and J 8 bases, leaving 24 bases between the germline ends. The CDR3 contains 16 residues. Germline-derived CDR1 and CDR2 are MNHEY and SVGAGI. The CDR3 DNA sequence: TGTGCCAGCGGTAACTACCGGGACTCCGGTTCGGGGGAGCTGTTTTTT. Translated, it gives CASGNYRDSGSGELFF.

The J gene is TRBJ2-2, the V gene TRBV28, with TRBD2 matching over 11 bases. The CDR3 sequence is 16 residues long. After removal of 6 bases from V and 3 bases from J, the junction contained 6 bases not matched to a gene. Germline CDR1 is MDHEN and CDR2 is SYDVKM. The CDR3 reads CASSLTSGMYTGELFF. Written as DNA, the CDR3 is TGTGCCAGCAGCCTGACTAGCGGGATGTACACCGGGGAGCTGTTTTTT. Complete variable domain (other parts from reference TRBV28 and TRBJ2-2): DVKVTQSSRYLVKRTGEKVFLECVQDMDHENMFWYRQDPGLGLRLIYFSYDVKMKEKGDIPEGYSVSREKKERFSLILESASTNQTSMYLCASSLTSGMYTGELFFGEGSRLTVL.

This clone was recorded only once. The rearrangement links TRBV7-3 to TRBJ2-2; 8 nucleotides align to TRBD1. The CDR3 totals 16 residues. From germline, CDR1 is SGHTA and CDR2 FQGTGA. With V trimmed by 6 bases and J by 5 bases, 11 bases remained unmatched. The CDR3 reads CASSQGQGVRTGELFF. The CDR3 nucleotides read TGTGCCAGCAGTCAAGGACAGGGCGTGAGGACCGGGGAGCTGTTTTTT.

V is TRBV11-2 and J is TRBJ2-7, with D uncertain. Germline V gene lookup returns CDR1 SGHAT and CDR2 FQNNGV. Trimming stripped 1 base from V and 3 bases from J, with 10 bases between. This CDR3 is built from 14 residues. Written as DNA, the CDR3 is TGTGCCAGCAGCTTAGGACAAGTTATCTACGAGCAGTACTTC. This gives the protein CASSLGQVIYEQYF.

The CDR3 loop is CASRDRGGQPQHF. CDR3 nucleotides: TGTGCCAGCAGAGACAGGGGCGGACAGCCCCAGCATTTT. This rearrangement joins TRBV6-6 to TRBJ1-5; TRBD1 matches 8 bases. Germline loops: CDR1 MNHNY, CDR2 SVGAGI (reference sequence). The CDR3 is 13 amino acids. Unmatched junction bases numbered 5, after V lost 6 bases and J lost 7 bases.

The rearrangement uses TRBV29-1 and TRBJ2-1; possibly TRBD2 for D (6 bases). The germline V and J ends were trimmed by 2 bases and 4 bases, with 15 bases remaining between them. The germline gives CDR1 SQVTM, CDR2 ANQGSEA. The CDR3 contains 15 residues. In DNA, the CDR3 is TGCAGCGTTGAATTTGGCGGGGCCCCGTACAATGAGCAGTTCTTC. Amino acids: CSVEFGGAPYNEQFF.

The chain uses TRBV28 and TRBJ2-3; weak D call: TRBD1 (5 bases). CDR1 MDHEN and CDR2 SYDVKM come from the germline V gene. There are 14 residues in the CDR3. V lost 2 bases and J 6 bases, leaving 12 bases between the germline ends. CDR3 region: CASSLGGAPDTQYF. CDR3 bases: TGTGCCAGCAGTTTAGGTGGGGCCCCGGATACGCAGTATTTT.

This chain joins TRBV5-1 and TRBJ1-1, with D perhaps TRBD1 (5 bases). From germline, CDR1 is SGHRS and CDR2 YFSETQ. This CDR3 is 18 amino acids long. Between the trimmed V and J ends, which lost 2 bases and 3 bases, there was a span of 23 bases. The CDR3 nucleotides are TGCGCCAGCAGCTTTACTGGCGGGGCCGGGTTTGGGTACACTGAAGCTTTCTTT. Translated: CASSFTGGAGFGYTEAFF.

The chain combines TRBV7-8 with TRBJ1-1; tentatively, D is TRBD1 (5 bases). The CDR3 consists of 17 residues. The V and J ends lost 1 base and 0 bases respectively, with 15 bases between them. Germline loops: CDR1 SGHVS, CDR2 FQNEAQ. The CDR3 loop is CASSLEGAALMNTEAFF. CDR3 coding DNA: TGTGCCAGCAGCTTAGAAGGGGCCGCACTAATGAACACTGAAGCTTTCTTT.

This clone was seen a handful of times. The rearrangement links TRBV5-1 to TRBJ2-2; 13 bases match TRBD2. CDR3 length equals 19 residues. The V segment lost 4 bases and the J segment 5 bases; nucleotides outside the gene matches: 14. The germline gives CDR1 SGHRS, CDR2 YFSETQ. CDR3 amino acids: CASSTRTSGSGLGTGELFF. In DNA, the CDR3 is TGCGCCAGCAGCACACGGACTAGCGGGAGTGGCCTAGGGACCGGGGAGCTGTTTTTT.

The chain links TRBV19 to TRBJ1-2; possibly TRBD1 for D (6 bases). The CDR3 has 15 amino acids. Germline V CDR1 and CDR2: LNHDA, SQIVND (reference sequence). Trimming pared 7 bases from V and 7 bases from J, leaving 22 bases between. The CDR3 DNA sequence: TGTGCCAGTACCCCAGGGGACACACGTTCTAGTGGCTACACCTTC. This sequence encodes CASTPGDTRSSGYTF. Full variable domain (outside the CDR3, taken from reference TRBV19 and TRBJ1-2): DGGITQSPKYLFRKEGQNVTLSCEQNLNHDAMYWYRQDPGQGLRLIYYSQIVNDFQKGDIAEGYSVSREKKESFPLTVTSAQKNPTAFYLCASTPGDTRSSGYTFGSGTRLTVV.

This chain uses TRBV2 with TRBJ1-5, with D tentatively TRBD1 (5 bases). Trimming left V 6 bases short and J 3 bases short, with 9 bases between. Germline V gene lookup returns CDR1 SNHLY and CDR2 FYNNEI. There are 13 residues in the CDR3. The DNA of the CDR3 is TGTGCCAGCAGGACAGAGTCCAATCAGCCCCAGCATTTT. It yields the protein CASRTESNQPQHF. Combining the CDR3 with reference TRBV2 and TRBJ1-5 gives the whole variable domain EPEVTQTPSHQVTQMGQEVILRCVPISNHLYFYWYRQILGQKVEFLVSFYNNEISEKSEIFDDQFSVERPDGSNFTLKIRSTKLEDSAMYFCASRTESNQPQHFGDGTRLSIL.

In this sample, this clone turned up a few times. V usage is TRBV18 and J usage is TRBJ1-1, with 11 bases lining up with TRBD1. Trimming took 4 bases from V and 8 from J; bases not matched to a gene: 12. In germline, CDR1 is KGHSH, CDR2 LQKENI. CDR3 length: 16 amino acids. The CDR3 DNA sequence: TGTGCCAGCTCACTCGACCAACCCGGGACAGGGGGGGAAGCTTTCTTT. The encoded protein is CASSLDQPGTGGEAFF. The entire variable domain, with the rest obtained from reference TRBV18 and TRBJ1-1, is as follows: NAGVMQNPRHLVRRRGQEARLRCSPMKGHSHVYWYRQLPEEGLKFMVYLQKENIIDESGMPKERFSAEFPKEGPSILRIQQVVRGDSAAYFCASSLDQPGTGGEAFFGQGTRLTVV.

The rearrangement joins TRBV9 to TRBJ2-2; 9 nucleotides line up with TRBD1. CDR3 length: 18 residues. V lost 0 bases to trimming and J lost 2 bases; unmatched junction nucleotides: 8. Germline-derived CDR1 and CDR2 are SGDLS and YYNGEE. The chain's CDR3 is CASSVGLGQGKNTGELFF. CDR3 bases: TGTGCCAGCAGCGTAGGATTAGGACAGGGGAAAAACACCGGGGAGCTGTTTTTT.

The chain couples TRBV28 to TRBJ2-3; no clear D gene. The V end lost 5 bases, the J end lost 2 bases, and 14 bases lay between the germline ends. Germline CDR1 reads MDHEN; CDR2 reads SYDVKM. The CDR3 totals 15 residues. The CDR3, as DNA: TGTGCCAGCAGTCTTCCCGTGACAATCACAGATACGCAGTATTTT. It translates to CASSLPVTITDTQYF.

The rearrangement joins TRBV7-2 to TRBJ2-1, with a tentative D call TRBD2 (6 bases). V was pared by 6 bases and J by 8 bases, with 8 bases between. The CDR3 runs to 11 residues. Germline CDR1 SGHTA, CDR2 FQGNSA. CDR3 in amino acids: CASRSSDEQFF. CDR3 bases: TGTGCCAGCAGATCTAGCGATGAGCAGTTCTTC.

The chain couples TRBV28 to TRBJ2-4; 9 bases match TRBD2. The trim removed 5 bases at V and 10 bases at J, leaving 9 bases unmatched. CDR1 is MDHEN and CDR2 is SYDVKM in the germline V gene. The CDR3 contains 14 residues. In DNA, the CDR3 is TGTGCCAGCAGTCCCGGTGGGGCGGGGGGGATTCAGTACTTC. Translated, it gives CASSPGGAGGIQYF.

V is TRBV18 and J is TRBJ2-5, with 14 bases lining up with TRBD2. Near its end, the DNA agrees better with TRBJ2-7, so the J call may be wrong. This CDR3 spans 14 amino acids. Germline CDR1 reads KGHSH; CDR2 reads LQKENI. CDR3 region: CASSGTSGSYEQYF. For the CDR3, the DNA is TGTGCCAGCTCAGGGACTAGCGGGAGCTACGAGCAGTACTTC.

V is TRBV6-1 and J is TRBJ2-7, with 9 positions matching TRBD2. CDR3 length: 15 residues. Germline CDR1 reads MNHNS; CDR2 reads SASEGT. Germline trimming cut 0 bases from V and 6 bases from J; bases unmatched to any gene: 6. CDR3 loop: CASSEARSGSFEQYF. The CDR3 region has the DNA TGTGCCAGCAGTGAAGCGCGTAGCGGGAGTTTCGAGCAGTACTTC.

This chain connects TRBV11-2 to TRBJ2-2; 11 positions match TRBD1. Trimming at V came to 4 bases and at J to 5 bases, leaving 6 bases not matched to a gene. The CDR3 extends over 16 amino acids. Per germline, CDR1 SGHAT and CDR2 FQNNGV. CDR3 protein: CASSSGDRGRTGELFF. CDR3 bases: TGTGCCAGCAGCTCTGGGGACAGGGGGAGAACCGGGGAGCTGTTTTTT.

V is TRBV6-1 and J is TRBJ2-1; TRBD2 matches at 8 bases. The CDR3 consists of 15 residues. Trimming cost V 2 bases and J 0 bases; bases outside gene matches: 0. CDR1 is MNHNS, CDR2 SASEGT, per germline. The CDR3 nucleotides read TGTGCCAGCAGTGAAACTAGCGGCTCCTACAATGAGCAGTTCTTC. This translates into CASSETSGSYNEQFF.

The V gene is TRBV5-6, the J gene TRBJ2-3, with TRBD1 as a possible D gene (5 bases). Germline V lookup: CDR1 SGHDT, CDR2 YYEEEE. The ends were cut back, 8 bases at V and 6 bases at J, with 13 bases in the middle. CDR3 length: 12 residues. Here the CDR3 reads CASKGDRDTQYF. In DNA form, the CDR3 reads TGTGCCAGTAAAGGGGATAGGGATACGCAGTATTTT.

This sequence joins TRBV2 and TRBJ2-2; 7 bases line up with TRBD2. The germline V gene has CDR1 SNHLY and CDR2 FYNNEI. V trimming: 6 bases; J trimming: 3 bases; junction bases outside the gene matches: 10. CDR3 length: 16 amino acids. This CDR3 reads CASSASSGPDTGELFF. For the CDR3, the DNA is TGTGCCAGCAGCGCATCTAGCGGTCCGGACACCGGGGAGCTGTTTTTT.

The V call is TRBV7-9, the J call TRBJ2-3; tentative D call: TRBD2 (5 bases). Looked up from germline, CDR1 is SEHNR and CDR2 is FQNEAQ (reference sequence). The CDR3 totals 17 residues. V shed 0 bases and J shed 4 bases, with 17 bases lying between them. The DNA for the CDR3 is TGTGCCAGCAGCTTAGCGGGATTGGGAGTGGGTCCAGATACGCAGTATTTT. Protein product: CASSLAGLGVGPDTQYF.

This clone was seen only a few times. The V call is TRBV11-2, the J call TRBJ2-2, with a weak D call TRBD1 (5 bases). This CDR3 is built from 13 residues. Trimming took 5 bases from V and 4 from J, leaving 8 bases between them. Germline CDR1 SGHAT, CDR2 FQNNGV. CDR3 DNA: TGTGCCAGCAGCGACAGCCCCACCGGGGAGCTGTTTTTT. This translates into CASSDSPTGELFF.